The 11 T cell receptor beta chains below were found in one sample sequenced in a study of blood T cell repertoires in COVID-19. Sequencing used immunoSEQ multiplex PCR; TCRdb keeps in-frame clones, though not all of them. The sample yields hundreds of thousands of clones, 85% to 90% seen once. Sequencing used peripheral blood. The source of these receptors is a woman between 18 and 29 years old with acute or convalescent COVID-19.

The DNA for the CDR3 is TGTGCCAGCGGGAGACAGGGGGCGATGAACACTGAAGCTTTCTTT. Translated: CASGRQGAMNTEAFF. The V and J genes are TRBV6-5 and TRBJ1-1; 10 bases agree with TRBD1. V was pared by 8 bases and J by 0 bases, with 6 bases of the junction left unmatched. The germline V gene has CDR1 MNHEY and CDR2 SVGAGI. CDR3 length equals 15 residues.

The gene calls are TRBV30 and TRBJ1-1; D is undetermined. Germline values: CDR1 GTSNPN, CDR2 SVGIG (reference sequence). V shed 5 bases and J shed 3 bases, with 13 bases lying between them. The CDR3 length is 13 residues. CDR3 DNA: TGTGCCTGGGACGGGGTTCTGGACACTGAAGCTTTCTTT. Amino acids: CAWDGVLDTEAFF.

This chain joins TRBV27 and TRBJ2-1; the D is unclear. Trimming pared 0 bases from V and 7 bases from J, leaving 7 bases between. CDR1 and CDR2 (germline): MNHEY, SMNVEV (reference sequence). The CDR3 runs 13 residues. The CDR3 region is CASSLSMRNEQFF. The CDR3, as DNA: TGTGCCAGCAGTTTATCAATGAGGAATGAGCAGTTCTTC.

The genes are TRBV7-9 and TRBJ1-2; 9 bases agree with TRBD1. The CDR3 contains 14 residues. Germline values: CDR1 SEHNR, CDR2 FQNEAQ (reference sequence). Trimming took 4 bases from V and 5 from J; bases not matched to a gene: 5. In nucleotides, the CDR3 is TGTGCCAGCAGCTCATCGGGACAGGGATATGGCTACACCTTC. Translating it yields CASSSSGQGYGYTF.

The chain links TRBV5-1 to TRBJ1-2, with TRBD1 matching over 8 bases. The J segment lost 4 bases and the V segment lost 6 bases, leaving 8 bases of the junction unmatched. The CDR3 loop spans 14 amino acids. Looked up from germline, CDR1 is SGHRS and CDR2 is YFSETQ. The CDR3 region is CASTPGQDGYGYTF. CDR3 nucleotides: TGCGCCAGCACCCCGGGACAGGATGGCTATGGCTACACCTTC.

The V gene is TRBV6-1, the J gene TRBJ2-1; TRBD1 matches 8 bases. CDR1 MNHNS and CDR2 SASEGT come from the germline V gene. This CDR3 spans 16 amino acids. V gave up 0 bases and J gave up 3 bases; unmatched junction bases: 4. The CDR3 region is CASSEASGGLYNEQFF. For the CDR3, the DNA is TGTGCCAGCAGTGAAGCGTCAGGGGGCCTCTACAATGAGCAGTTCTTC.

The chain carries TRBV4-1 and TRBJ1-2, with D hard to call. Trimming took 3 bases from V and 0 from J, leaving 8 bases between them. This CDR3 has 14 residues. Germline loops: CDR1 MGHRA, CDR2 YSYEKL. In DNA form, the CDR3 reads TGCGCCAGCAGCCAGCTGGGCGCTAACTATGGCTACACCTTC. Residues: CASSQLGANYGYTF.

About this clone: Other DNA sequences within the sample encode an identical CDR3. The V call is TRBV9, the J call TRBJ2-1, with TRBD2 identical over 8 bases. This CDR3 has 15 amino acids. Germline V gene lookup returns CDR1 SGDLS and CDR2 YYNGEE. V trimming: 4 bases; J trimming: 0 bases; junction bases outside the gene matches: 3. DNA of the CDR3: TGTGCCAGCAGCCCGGGGGGGCGCTCCTACAATGAGCAGTTCTTC. Protein sequence: CASSPGGRSYNEQFF.

This clone has ten or more counts. This chain joins TRBV7-6 and TRBJ1-2; possible D gene TRBD1, 5 bases. Looked up from germline, CDR1 is SGHVS and CDR2 is FNYEAQ. V was shortened by 8 bases and J by 6 bases, with 19 bases between the two germline ends. There are 14 residues in the CDR3. CDR3 coding DNA: TGTGCCAGCGGAGGGGACGGTGATTCGGATGGCTACACCTTC. Amino acids: CASGGDGDSDGYTF.

The V gene is TRBV18, the J gene TRBJ1-1, with D maybe TRBD1 (6 bases). Germline V gene sequence: CDR1 KGHSH, CDR2 LQKENI. The V gene lost 3 bases and the J gene lost 4 bases, with 15 bases spanning the gap. This CDR3 is built from 15 residues. The CDR3 reads CASSPEGGGITEAFF. DNA of the CDR3: TGTGCCAGCTCACCTGAGGGAGGGGGGATCACTGAAGCTTTCTTT.

V and J are TRBV12-3 or TRBV12-4 and TRBJ2-7, with D tentatively TRBD2 (6 bases). Trimming removed 8 bases from V and 13 bases from J, with 24 bases in between. The CDR3 runs 13 residues. DNA for the CDR3: TGTGCCAGCTCCTTATCGGTGGCGGGGCCTCAATACTTC. Translation gives CASSLSVAGPQYF.